This TCR beta chain is from a study of control samples from healthy donors and cancer patients. The protocol was immunoSEQ multiplex PCR, while the TCRdb copy is restricted to in-frame clones and leaves out a portion. Here the sample spans around 160,000 clones, 93% being singletons. Germline CDR1 is SGHKS and CDR2 is YYEKEE (reference sequence). The CDR3 totals 15 residues. V shed 1 base and J 1 base; nucleotides not matched to a gene: 3. Sequencing input: blood. The sequence came from a man aged 18 to 29 in good health. This chain connects TRBV5-5 to TRBJ2-3; 7 nucleotides line up with TRBD2. CDR3: CASSLNSGRTDTQYF. The DNA of the CDR3 is TGTGCCAGCAGCTTGAATAGCGGGCGCACAGATACGCAGTATTTT.